This TCR beta chain was identified during a study of Graves' ophthalmopathy and Graves' hyperthyroidism. CDR1 is LGHDT, CDR2 YNNKEL, per germline (reference sequence). The CDR3 extends over 13 amino acids. Trimming left V 4 bases short and J 2 bases short, with 8 bases between. Reliance was placed on clinical symptoms, serum thyroxine, TRAb, thyroid ultrasound and orbital computed tomography for diagnosis. Notes on the study in general: Also, most clonotypes expanded in the thyroid above 0.001 frequency appeared in blood.

This clonotype was counted at least ten times. Its target is not known. Amplifying from RNA transcripts, the study obtained TCR beta CDR3 regions. First-round RT-PCR with HTBI primers preceded a second-round multiplex PCR. MiXCR, applied by TCRdb to the multiplex PCR reads, yields one record per CDR3 protein. The repertoire holds 220,000 or so distinct CDR3 sequences, with about 22% as singletons. The sequencing input was peripheral blood. This TCR came from a woman aged 50 to 60 with Graves' ophthalmopathy. The V and J genes are TRBV3-1 and TRBJ2-5; D assignment may be TRBD1 or TRBD2 (6 bases each). CDR3 loop: CASSRRGQETQYF. For the CDR3, the DNA is TGTGCCAGCAGCCGGAGGGGGCAAGAGACCCAGTACTTC.